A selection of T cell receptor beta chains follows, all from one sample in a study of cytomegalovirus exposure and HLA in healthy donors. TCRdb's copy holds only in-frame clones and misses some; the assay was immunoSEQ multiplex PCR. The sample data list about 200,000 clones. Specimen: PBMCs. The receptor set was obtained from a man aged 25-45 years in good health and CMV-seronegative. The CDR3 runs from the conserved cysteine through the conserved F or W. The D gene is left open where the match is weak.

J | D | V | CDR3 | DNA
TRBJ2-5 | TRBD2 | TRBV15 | CATSGGLAGGRRETQYF | TGTGCCACCAGCGGTGGACTAGCGGGGGGCAGGAGGGAGACCCAGTACTTC
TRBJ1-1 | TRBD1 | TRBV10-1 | CASSEVGQGYTEAFF | TGCGCCAGCAGTGAAGTCGGACAGGGGTACACTGAAGCTTTCTTT
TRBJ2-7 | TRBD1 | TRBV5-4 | CASSLGRDRAYEQYF | TGTGCCAGCAGCCTGGGCCGGGACAGGGCCTACGAGCAGTACTTC
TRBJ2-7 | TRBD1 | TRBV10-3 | CAISEPILDRGSPYEQYF | TGTGCCATCAGTGAGCCGATACTGGACAGGGGGAGTCCCTACGAGCAGTACTTC
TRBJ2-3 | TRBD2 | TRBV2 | CASSESGGSTDTQYF | TGTGCCAGCAGTGAAAGCGGGGGGAGCACAGATACGCAGTATTTT
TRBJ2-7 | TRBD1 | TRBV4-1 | CASSHTRPGQDSYEQYF | TGCGCCAGCAGCCACACCCGGCCGGGACAGGACTCCTACGAGCAGTACTTC
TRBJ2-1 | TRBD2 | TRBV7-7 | CASSWGLAGPYNEQFF | TGTGCCAGCAGCTGGGGACTAGCGGGGCCCTACAATGAGCAGTTCTTC
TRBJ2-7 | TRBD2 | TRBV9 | CASSWTSGASYEQYF | TGTGCCAGCAGCTGGACTAGCGGGGCCTCCTACGAGCAGTACTTC
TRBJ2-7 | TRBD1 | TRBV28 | CASLDRGYEQYF | TGTGCCAGCTTGGACAGGGGCTACGAGCAGTACTTC
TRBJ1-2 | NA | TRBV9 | CASSVGPLTGFTYYGYTF | TGTGCCAGCAGCGTAGGTCCGCTTACAGGGTTTACTTACTATGGCTACACCTTC
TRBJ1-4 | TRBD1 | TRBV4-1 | CASSQGPGQGNEKLFF | TGCGCCAGCAGCCAAGGCCCGGGACAGGGGAATGAAAAACTGTTTTTT
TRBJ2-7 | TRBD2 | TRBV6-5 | CASSLLAGGPHEQYF | TGTGCCAGCAGTTTGTTAGCGGGAGGGCCCCACGAGCAGTACTTC
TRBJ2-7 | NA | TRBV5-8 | CASSENSMGLHYEQYF | TGTGCCAGCAGCGAAAATTCAATGGGCCTCCACTACGAGCAGTACTTC
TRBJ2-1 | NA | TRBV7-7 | CASSPHAAGYNEQFF | TGTGCCAGCAGCCCCCACGCCGCAGGGTACAATGAGCAGTTCTTC
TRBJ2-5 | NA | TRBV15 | CATSRDQAKETQYF | TGTGCCACCAGCAGAGATCAGGCCAAAGAGACCCAGTACTTC
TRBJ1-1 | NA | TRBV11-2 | CASSAPDRNTEAFF | TGTGCCAGCTCGGCCCCCGACAGGAACACTGAAGCTTTCTTT
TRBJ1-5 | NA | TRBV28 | CASGREGEGSNQPQHF | TGTGCCAGCGGTCGGGAGGGGGAGGGAAGCAATCAGCCCCAGCATTTT
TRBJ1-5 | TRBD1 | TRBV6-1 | CASSPWLGQNQPQHF | TGTGCCAGCAGTCCCTGGTTGGGACAGAATCAGCCCCAGCATTTT
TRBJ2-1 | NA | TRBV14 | CASSPRRAKAYNEQFF | TGTGCCAGCAGCCCCAGGAGGGCTAAAGCCTACAATGAGCAGTTCTTC
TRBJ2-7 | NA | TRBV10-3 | CAVGSYYEQYF | TGTGCCGTCGGGTCCTATTACGAGCAGTACTTC
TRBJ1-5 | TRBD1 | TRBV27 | CASSFRGASDSNQPQHF | TGTGCCAGCAGTTTCAGGGGGGCGTCGGATAGCAATCAGCCCCAGCATTTT
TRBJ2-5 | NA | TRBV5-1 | CASSLVQGTAETQYF | TGCGCCAGCAGCTTGGTGCAGGGAACGGCAGAGACCCAGTACTTC
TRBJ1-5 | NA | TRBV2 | CASTLTASNQPQHF | TGTGCCAGCACCTTGACAGCTAGCAATCAGCCCCAGCATTTT
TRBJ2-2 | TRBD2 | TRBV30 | CAWDGLAGGHGELFF | TGTGCCTGGGATGGACTAGCGGGAGGGCACGGGGAGCTGTTTTTT
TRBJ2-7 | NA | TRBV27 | CASRSRGIYEQYF | TGTGCCAGCAGAAGTCGCGGGATCTACGAGCAGTACTTC
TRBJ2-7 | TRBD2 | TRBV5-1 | CASSLHVTSGSLEQYF | TGCGCCAGCAGCTTGCATGTAACTAGCGGGAGTTTGGAGCAGTACTTC
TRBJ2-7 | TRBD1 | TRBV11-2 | CASSRGRGLLGEQYF | TGTGCCAGCTCTCGGGGCAGGGGGCTCCTCGGCGAGCAGTACTTC
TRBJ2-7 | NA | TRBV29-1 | CSVGGTGQKGQYF | TGCAGCGTCGGGGGGACAGGCCAAAAGGGGCAGTACTTC
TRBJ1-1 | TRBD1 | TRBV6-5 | CASKLMTGLNTEAFF | TGTGCCAGCAAACTAATGACAGGGTTGAACACTGAAGCTTTCTTT